Below are 2 T cell receptor beta chains sequenced from a single sample in a study of shared clonotypes between healthy human individuals. Profiled with immunoSEQ multiplex PCR; TCRdb holds only in-frame clones, not every one. The sample lists fewer than 200,000 clones, approximately 61% seen once, with over 9.5% in the top ten. Sequenced input: memory CD4+ T cells sorted from blood. Subset noted: CD45RA-negative fraction. These receptors came from a man aged 25-45 years in good health.

V usage is TRBV2 and J usage is TRBJ2-6; D is unclear. The CDR3 extends over 15 amino acids. Germline V gives CDR1 SNHLY, CDR2 FYNNEI. The ends were cut back, 8 bases at V and 0 bases at J, with 11 bases in the middle. Written as DNA, the CDR3 is TGTGCCAGCCGCAAGAACCCCTCTGGGGCCAACGTCCTGACTTTC. Translation gives CASRKNPSGANVLTF.

V and J are TRBV11-2 and TRBJ2-5; D is unresolved. Germline CDR1 is SGHAT and CDR2 is FQNNGV. CDR3 length: 13 amino acids. V lost 5 bases to trimming and J lost 4 bases, with 11 bases between them. This CDR3 reads CASSPWTGETQYF. CDR3 nucleotide sequence: TGTGCCAGCAGCCCATGGACGGGAGAGACCCAGTACTTC.